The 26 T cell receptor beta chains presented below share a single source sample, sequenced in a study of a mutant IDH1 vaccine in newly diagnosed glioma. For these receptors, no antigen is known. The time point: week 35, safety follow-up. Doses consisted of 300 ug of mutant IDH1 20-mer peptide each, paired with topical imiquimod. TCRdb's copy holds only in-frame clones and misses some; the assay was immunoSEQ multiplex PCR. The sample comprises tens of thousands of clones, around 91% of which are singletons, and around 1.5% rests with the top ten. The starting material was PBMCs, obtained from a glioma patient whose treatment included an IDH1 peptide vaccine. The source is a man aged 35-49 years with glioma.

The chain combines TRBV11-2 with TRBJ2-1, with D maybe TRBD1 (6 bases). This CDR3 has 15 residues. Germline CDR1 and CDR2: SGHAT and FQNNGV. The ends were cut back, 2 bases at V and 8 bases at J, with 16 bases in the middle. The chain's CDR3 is CASSLMGALLHEQFF. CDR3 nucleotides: TGTGCCAGCAGCTTAATGGGGGCCCTATTACATGAGCAGTTCTTC.

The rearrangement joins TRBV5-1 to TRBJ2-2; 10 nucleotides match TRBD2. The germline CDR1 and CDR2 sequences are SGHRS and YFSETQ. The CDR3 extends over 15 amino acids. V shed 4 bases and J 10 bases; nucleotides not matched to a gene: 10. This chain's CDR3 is CASSLGLAARAELFF. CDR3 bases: TGCGCCAGCAGCCTCGGACTAGCGGCCCGGGCGGAGCTGTTTTTT. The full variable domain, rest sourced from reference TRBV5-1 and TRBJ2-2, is KAGVTQTPRYLIKTRGQQVTLSCSPISGHRSVSWYQQTPGQGLQFLFEYFSETQRNKGNFPGRFSGRQFSNSRSEMNVSTLELGDSALYLCASSLGLAARAELFFGEGSRLTVL.

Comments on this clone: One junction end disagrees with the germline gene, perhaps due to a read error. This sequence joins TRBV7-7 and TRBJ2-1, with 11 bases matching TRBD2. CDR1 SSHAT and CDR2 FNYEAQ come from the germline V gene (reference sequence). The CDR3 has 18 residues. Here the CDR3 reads CASSPRLAGYSSYNEQFF. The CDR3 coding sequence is TGTGCTAGCAGTCCCCGACTAGCGGGGTATAGCTCCTACAATGAGCAGTTCTTC.

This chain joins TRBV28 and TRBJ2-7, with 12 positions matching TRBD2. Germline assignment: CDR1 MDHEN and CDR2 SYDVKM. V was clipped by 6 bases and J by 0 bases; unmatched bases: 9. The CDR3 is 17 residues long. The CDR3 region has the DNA TGTGCCAGCAGCTCCTTGACTAGCGGGAGACCCTCCTACGAGCAGTACTTC. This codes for CASSSLTSGRPSYEQYF.

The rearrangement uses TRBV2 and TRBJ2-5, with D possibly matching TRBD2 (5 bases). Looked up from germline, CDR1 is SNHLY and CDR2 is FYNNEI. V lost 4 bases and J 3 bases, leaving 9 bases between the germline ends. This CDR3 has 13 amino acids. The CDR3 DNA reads TGTGCCAGCAGTGGGAACGGGAAAGAGACCCAGTACTTC. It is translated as CASSGNGKETQYF. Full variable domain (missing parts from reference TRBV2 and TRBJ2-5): EPEVTQTPSHQVTQMGQEVILRCVPISNHLYFYWYRQILGQKVEFLVSFYNNEISEKSEIFDDQFSVERPDGSNFTLKIRSTKLEDSAMYFCASSGNGKETQYFGPGTRLLVL.

The CDR3 here is CASSGALGELEQYF. CDR3 sequence (DNA): TGCGCCAGCAGCGGCGCTTTGGGGGAGTTAGAGCAGTACTTC. The J gene is TRBJ2-7, the V gene TRBV5-1, with D possibly called TRBD1 or TRBD2 (5 bases each). Trimming removed 4 bases from V and 7 bases from J, with 18 bases in between. In germline, CDR1 is SGHRS, CDR2 YFSETQ. This CDR3 has 14 amino acids. The complete variable domain, with remaining parts taken from reference TRBV5-1 and TRBJ2-7, reads KAGVTQTPRYLIKTRGQQVTLSCSPISGHRSVSWYQQTPGQGLQFLFEYFSETQRNKGNFPGRFSGRQFSNSRSEMNVSTLELGDSALYLCASSGALGELEQYFGPGTRLTVT.

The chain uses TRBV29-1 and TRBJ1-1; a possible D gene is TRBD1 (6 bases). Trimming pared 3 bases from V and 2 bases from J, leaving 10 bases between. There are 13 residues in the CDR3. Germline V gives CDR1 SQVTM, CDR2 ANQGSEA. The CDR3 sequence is CSVDRGYNTEAFF. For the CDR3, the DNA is TGCAGCGTTGACAGGGGTTATAACACTGAAGCTTTCTTT. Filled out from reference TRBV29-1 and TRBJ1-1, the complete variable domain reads SAVISQKPSRDICQRGTSLTIQCQVDSQVTMMFWYRQQPGQSLTLIATANQGSEATYESGFVIDKFPISRPNLTFSTLTVSNMSPEDSSIYLCSVDRGYNTEAFFGQGTRLTVV.

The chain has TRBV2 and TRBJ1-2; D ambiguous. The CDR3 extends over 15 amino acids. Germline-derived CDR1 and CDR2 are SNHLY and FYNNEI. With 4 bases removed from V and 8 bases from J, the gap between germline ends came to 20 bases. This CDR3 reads CASSVLGRVRGGYTF. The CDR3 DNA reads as TGTGCCAGCAGTGTGCTAGGGCGGGTCCGAGGCGGCTACACCTTC.

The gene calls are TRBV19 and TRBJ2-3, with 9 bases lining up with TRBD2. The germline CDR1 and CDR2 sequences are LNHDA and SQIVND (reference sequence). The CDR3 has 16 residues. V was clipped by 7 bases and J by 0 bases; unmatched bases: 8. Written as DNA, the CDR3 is TGTGCCAGTAAGATTAGCGGGGGTGCTAGCACAGATACGCAGTATTTT. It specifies CASKISGGASTDTQYF.

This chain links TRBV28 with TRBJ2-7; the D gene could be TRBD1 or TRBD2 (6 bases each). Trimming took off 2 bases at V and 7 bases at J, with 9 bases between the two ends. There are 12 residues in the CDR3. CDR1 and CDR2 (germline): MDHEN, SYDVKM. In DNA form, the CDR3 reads TGTGCCAGCAGTTTAGTAGGGGGGGAGCAGTACTTC. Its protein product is CASSLVGGEQYF.

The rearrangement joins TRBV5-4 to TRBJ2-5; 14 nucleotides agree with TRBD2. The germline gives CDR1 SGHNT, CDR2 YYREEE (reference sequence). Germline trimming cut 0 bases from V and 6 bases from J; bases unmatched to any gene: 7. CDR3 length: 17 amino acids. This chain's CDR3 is CASSLVGLAGAGKTQYF. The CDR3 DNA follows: TGTGCCAGCAGCTTGGTGGGACTAGCGGGAGCGGGGAAGACCCAGTACTTC.

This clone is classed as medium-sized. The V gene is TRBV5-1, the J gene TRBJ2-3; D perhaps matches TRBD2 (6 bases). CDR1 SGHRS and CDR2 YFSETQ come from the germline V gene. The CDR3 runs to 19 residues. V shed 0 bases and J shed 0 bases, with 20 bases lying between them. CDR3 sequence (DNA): TGCGCCAGCAGCTTGGGAGCAGCGGGCAGGGCCACTAGCACAGATACGCAGTATTTT. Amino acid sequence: CASSLGAAGRATSTDTQYF.

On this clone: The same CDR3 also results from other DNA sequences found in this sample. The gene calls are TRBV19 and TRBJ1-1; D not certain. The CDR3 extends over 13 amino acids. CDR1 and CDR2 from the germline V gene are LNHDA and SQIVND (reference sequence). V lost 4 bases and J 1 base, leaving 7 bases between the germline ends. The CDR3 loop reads CASSTTANTEAFF. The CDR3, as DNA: TGTGCCAGTAGTACAACAGCGAACACTGAAGCTTTCTTT.

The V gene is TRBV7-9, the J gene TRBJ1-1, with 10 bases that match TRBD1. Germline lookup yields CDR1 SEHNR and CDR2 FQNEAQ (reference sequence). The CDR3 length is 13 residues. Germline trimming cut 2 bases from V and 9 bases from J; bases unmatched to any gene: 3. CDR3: CASSLNDRGQAFF. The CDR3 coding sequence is TGTGCCAGCAGCTTAAATGACAGGGGGCAAGCTTTCTTT.

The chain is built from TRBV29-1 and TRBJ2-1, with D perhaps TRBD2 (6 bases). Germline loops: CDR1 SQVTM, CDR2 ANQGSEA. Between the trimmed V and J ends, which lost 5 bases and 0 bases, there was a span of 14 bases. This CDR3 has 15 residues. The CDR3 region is CSVSRDFLSYNEQFF. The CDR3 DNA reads TGCAGCGTTTCCCGGGACTTCCTCTCCTACAATGAGCAGTTCTTC.

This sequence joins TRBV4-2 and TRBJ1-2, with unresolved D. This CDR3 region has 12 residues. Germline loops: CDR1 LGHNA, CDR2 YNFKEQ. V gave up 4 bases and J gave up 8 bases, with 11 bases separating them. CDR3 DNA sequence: TGTGCCAGCAGCCCGCCGGACGGCGGCTACACCTTC. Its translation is CASSPPDGGYTF.

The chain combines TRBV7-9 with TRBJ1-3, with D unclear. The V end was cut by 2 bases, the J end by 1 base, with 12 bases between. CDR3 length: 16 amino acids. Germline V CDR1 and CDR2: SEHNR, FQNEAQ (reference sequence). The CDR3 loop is CASSLLDEFSGNTIYF. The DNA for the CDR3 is TGTGCCAGCAGCTTACTGGACGAGTTTTCTGGAAACACCATATATTTT.

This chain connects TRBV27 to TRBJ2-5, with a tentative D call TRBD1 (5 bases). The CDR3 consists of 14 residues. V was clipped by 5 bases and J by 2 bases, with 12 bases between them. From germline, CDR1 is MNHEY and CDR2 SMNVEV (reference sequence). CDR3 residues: CASSPRVDQETQYF. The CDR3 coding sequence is TGTGCCAGCAGTCCCAGGGTTGATCAAGAGACCCAGTACTTC.

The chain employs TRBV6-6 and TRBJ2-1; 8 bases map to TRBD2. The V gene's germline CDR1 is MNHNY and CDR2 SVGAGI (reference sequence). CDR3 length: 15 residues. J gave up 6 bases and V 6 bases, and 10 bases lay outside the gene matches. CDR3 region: CASSPRERGPNEQFF. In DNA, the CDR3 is TGTGCCAGCAGCCCCCGGGAGCGGGGGCCCAATGAGCAGTTCTTC.

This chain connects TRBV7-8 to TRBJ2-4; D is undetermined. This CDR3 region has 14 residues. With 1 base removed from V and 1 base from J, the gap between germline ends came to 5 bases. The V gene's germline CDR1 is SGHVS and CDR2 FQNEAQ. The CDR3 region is CASSLDVAKNIQYF. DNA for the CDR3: TGTGCCAGCAGCTTAGACGTGGCCAAAAACATTCAGTACTTC.

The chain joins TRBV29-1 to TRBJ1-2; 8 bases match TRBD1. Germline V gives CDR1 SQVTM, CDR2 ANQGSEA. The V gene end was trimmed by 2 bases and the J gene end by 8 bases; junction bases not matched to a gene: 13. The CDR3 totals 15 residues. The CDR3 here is CSVERNSGQAKGYTF. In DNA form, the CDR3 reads TGCAGCGTTGAAAGGAATTCGGGACAGGCCAAAGGCTACACCTTC.

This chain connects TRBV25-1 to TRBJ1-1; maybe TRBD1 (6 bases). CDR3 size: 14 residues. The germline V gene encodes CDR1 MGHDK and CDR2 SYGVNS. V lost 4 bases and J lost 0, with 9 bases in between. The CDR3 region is CASSVTGMNTEAFF. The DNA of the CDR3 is TGTGCCAGCAGTGTCACAGGGATGAACACTGAAGCTTTCTTT. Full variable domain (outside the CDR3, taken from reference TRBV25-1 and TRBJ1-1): EADIYQTPRYLVIGTGKKITLECSQTMGHDKMYWYQQDPGMELHLIHYSYGVNSTEKGDLSSESTVSRIRTEHFPLTLESARPSHTSQYLCASSVTGMNTEAFFGQGTRLTVV.

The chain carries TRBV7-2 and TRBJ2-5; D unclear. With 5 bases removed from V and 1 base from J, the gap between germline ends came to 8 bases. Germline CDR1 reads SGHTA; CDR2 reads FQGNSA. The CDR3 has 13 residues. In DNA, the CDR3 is TGTGCCAGCAGCCCAGCTATCCAAGAGACCCAGTACTTC. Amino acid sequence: CASSPAIQETQYF.

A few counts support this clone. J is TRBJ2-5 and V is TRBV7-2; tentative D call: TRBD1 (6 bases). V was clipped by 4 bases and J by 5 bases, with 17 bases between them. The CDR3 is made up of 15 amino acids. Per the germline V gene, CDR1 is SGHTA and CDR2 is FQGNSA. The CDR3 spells CASSWQGGGQETQYF. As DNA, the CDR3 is TGTGCCAGCAGCTGGCAGGGTGGGGGCCAGGAGACCCAGTACTTC.

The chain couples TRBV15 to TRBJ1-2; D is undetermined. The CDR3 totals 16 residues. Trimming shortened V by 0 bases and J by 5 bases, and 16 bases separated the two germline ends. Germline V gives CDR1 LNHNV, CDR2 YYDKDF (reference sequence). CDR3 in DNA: TGTGCCACCAGCAGAGATGGTTCTCTCTCCTTTTATGGCTACACCTTC. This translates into CATSRDGSLSFYGYTF. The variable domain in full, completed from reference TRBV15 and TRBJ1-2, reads DAMVIQNPRYQVTQFGKPVTLSCSQTLNHNVMYWYQQKSSQAPKLLFHYYDKDFNNEADTPDNFQSRRPNTSFCFLDIRSPGLGDTAMYLCATSRDGSLSFYGYTFGSGTRLTVV.

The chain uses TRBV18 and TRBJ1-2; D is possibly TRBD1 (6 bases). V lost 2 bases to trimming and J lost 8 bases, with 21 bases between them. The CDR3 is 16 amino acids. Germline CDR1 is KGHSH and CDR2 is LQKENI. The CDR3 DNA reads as TGTGCCAGCTCACCAACGCCTCGCAGGGAGGACAGAGGCTACACCTTC. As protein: CASSPTPRREDRGYTF.